One sample yielded the 22 T cell receptor beta chains listed below, sequenced in a study of post-analysis software for immune sequencing data. Study observations and caveats: Among four or five TRBV segments more frequent in patients than controls were TRBV5-6, TRBV5-1 and TRBV20-1.

Unique molecular identifiers were carried by the TCR beta cDNA libraries. TCRdb processed the PCR reads anew with MiXCR; each CDR3 protein has one entry. This table has hundreds of thousands of distinct CDR3 sequences, 25% to 30% appearing once. Their target antigens are unknown. Sample: blood. These TCRs come from a girl under 18 with multiple sclerosis.

A few counts support this clonotype. The chain couples TRBV7-8 to TRBJ1-1; D unresolved. Trimming shortened V by 0 bases and J by 3 bases, and 14 bases separated the two germline ends. Germline-derived CDR1 and CDR2 are SGHVS and FQNEAQ. The CDR3 runs to 16 residues. CDR3 amino acids: CASSLAPGGTDTEAFF. For the CDR3, the DNA is TGTGCCAGCAGCTTAGCCCCGGGCGGCACGGACACTGAAGCTTTCTTT.

The chain has TRBV20-1 and TRBJ1-4; D call uncertain. The CDR3 has 12 amino acids. With 3 bases removed from V and 5 bases from J, the gap between germline ends came to 7 bases. Germline V lookup: CDR1 DFQATT, CDR2 SNEGSKA (reference sequence). The CDR3 reads CSASTRNEKLFF. The CDR3 DNA is TGCAGTGCTAGTACGAGAAATGAAAAACTGTTTTTT.

This clonotype was counted between two and nine times. This chain uses TRBV12-3 or TRBV12-4 with TRBJ2-7, with a weak D call TRBD2 (5 bases). The V gene lost 1 base and the J gene lost 3 bases, with 10 bases spanning the gap. The CDR3 runs 14 residues. Here the CDR3 reads CASSLGGEVYEQYF. Here the CDR3 DNA reads TGTGCCAGCAGTTTAGGGGGAGAGGTCTACGAGCAGTACTTC.

This clonotype was counted a few times. V gene TRBV4-3 combines with J gene TRBJ2-4; either TRBD1 or TRBD2 may fit D (5 bases each). The CDR3 covers 17 residues. Germline loops: CDR1 LGHNA, CDR2 YSLEER. Trimming cost V 0 bases and J 1 base, with 13 bases left between them. CDR3 coding DNA: TGCGCCAGCAGCCAAGATGTGGGTTGGGGGGCCAAAAACATTCAGTACTTC. Encoded protein: CASSQDVGWGAKNIQYF.

This clonotype was found a few times. The chain is built from TRBV5-6 and TRBJ2-7, with D unresolved. Looked up from germline, CDR1 is SGHDT and CDR2 is YYEEEE. Trimming left V 0 bases short and J 1 base short, with 14 bases between. The CDR3 extends over 16 amino acids. DNA of the CDR3: TGTGCCAGCAGCTTGGGGCGGATCTCTCCATCCTACGAGCAGTACTTC. Translated, it gives CASSLGRISPSYEQYF.

The V call is TRBV5-1, the J call TRBJ2-5, with D possibly TRBD2 on 6 matching bases. The length of the CDR3 is 15 residues. V was shortened by 4 bases and J by 1 base, with 14 bases between the two germline ends. Germline-derived CDR1 and CDR2 are SGHRS and YFSETQ. The CDR3 DNA is TGCGCCAGCAGCGAAGGACTATTTGGCCAAGAGACCCAGTACTTC. Amino acid sequence: CASSEGLFGQETQYF.

The CDR3 protein is CASSSNLWGSTEAFF. The CDR3 region has the DNA TGTGCCAGCAGCTCCAATTTATGGGGGAGCACTGAAGCTTTCTTT. V usage is TRBV7-2 and J usage is TRBJ1-1; the D gene is possibly TRBD1 (5 bases). The germline V gene has CDR1 SGHTA and CDR2 FQGNSA. V was cut by 4 bases and J by 4 bases, with 16 bases left in between. The CDR3 runs to 15 residues.

This clonotype has more than one count but fewer than ten. CDR3 amino acids: CASSDRLAGGANEQFF. The CDR3 coding sequence is TGTGCCAGCAGTGACAGACTAGCGGGAGGGGCTAATGAGCAGTTCTTC. This chain connects TRBV25-1 to TRBJ2-1; 14 nucleotides match TRBD2. Germline CDR1 and CDR2: MGHDK and SYGVNS. The CDR3 loop spans 16 amino acids. The junction had 5 bases not matched to a gene; V was cut back by 3 bases and J by 7 bases.

The CDR3 loop is CASSDPGPAGETQYF. The CDR3, as DNA: TGCGCCAGCAGTGACCCAGGACCAGCCGGAGAGACCCAGTACTTC. The V gene is TRBV10-1, the J gene TRBJ2-5; D gene ambiguous. Germline values: CDR1 WNHNN, CDR2 SYGVQD (reference sequence). The CDR3 extends over 15 amino acids. V gave up 3 bases and J gave up 4 bases, with 15 bases separating them.

The V and J genes are TRBV20-1 and TRBJ2-7, with 12 bases matching TRBD2. Germline V gene data show CDR1 as DFQATT and CDR2 as SNEGSKA (reference sequence). V shed 4 bases, J shed 3 bases, and the junction held 13 bases outside the gene matches. This CDR3 has 17 amino acids. The CDR3 is CSATYPLGLAGIYEQYF. CDR3 nucleotides: TGCAGTGCTACATACCCCCTAGGACTAGCGGGGATCTACGAGCAGTACTTC.

Here the CDR3 reads CSAREGAVYTF. Here the CDR3 DNA reads TGCAGTGCTAGAGAGGGAGCCGTCTACACCTTC. The V gene is TRBV20-1, the J gene TRBJ1-2; the D is unclear. The germline CDR1 and CDR2 sequences are DFQATT and SNEGSKA (reference sequence). V lost 0 bases and J lost 10, with 9 bases in between. The CDR3 has 11 amino acids.

The chain has TRBV29-1 and TRBJ1-2; D perhaps matches TRBD1 (6 bases). V was pared by 7 bases and J by 8 bases, with 20 bases between. The CDR3 extends over 13 amino acids. The germline gives CDR1 SQVTM, CDR2 ANQGSEA. The CDR3 DNA reads as TGCAGCGCCCCGATAGGGGGGATGGGGGGCTACACCTTC. Protein: CSAPIGGMGGYTF.

This chain links TRBV3-1 with TRBJ2-5; D is unresolved. Germline V gene data show CDR1 as LGHDT and CDR2 as YNNKEL (reference sequence). CDR3 length equals 14 residues. V was shortened by 0 bases and J by 4 bases, with 9 bases between the two germline ends. CDR3 nucleotide sequence: TGTGCCAGCAGCCAAGATCTTACAAGAGAGACCCAGTACTTC. Residues: CASSQDLTRETQYF.

This clonotype has only a few counts. The chain links TRBV20-1 to TRBJ1-4; D possibly corresponds to TRBD1 (5 bases). The CDR3 is 13 amino acids. In germline, CDR1 is DFQATT, CDR2 SNEGSKA (reference sequence). V lost 5 bases, J lost 12 bases, and 19 bases lay in between. As DNA, the CDR3 is TGCAGTGCTCAAGGGGCTAGCACGGGGGAACTGTTTTTT. It translates to CSAQGASTGELFF.

In its sample, this clonotype was seen a few times. The V and J genes are TRBV29-1 and TRBJ2-1; no reliable D call. Germline CDR1 and CDR2: SQVTM and ANQGSEA. The CDR3 loop spans 12 amino acids. Deletions cut 3 bases from V and 8 bases from J, with 11 bases between. CDR3 in amino acids: CSVDWLYDEQFF. The CDR3 region has the DNA TGCAGCGTTGACTGGCTGTACGATGAGCAGTTCTTC.

The rearrangement joins TRBV5-1 to TRBJ2-3, with D perhaps matching TRBD2 (7 bases). Deletions cut 0 bases from V and 0 bases from J, with 14 bases between. The germline gives CDR1 SGHRS, CDR2 YFSETQ. This CDR3 is 17 amino acids long. The CDR3 DNA sequence: TGCGCCAGCAGCTTGGCTACTGCGGGGGCTAGCACAGATACGCAGTATTTT. It encodes CASSLATAGASTDTQYF.

The chain carries TRBV20-1 and TRBJ2-1; 8 nucleotides match TRBD1. Germline loops: CDR1 DFQATT, CDR2 SNEGSKA (reference sequence). This CDR3 has 14 residues. V shed 2 bases and J 6 bases; nucleotides not matched to a gene: 6. DNA of the CDR3: TGCAGTGCTAGAATCCGGGACAGGATCAATGAGCAGTTCTTC. It encodes CSARIRDRINEQFF.

On this clonotype itself: Its ends do not fully match the called genes, so a read error is possible. The rearrangement joins TRBV7-8 to TRBJ2-2; D may match TRBD1 or TRBD2 (5 bases each). The germline V gene encodes CDR1 SGHVS and CDR2 FQNEAQ. CDR3 size: 13 residues. CDR3 region: CAPPGRNTGERFF. The CDR3, as DNA: TGTGCCCCCCCGGGGCGGAACACCGGGGAGCGGTTTTTT.

The V gene is TRBV2, the J gene TRBJ2-5; 13 bases match TRBD2. Germline CDR1 SNHLY, CDR2 FYNNEI. This CDR3 spans 14 amino acids. V gave up 8 bases and J gave up 5 bases; unmatched junction bases: 5. The CDR3 loop reads CASVLAGGAETQYF. CDR3 sequence (DNA): TGTGCCAGCGTACTAGCGGGGGGGGCGGAGACCCAGTACTTC.

V is TRBV28 and J is TRBJ1-2, with D maybe TRBD1 (6 bases). The V gene lost 6 bases and the J gene lost 0 bases, with 11 bases spanning the gap. The CDR3 sequence is 14 residues long. Germline V CDR1 and CDR2: MDHEN, SYDVKM. The CDR3 DNA sequence: TGTGCCAGCAGGGAGACAGGTACTAACTATGGCTACACCTTC. This encodes CASRETGTNYGYTF.

This clonotype was counted between two and nine times. This sequence joins TRBV7-9 and TRBJ2-2, with TRBD1 identical over 10 bases. Germline V CDR1 and CDR2: SEHNR, FQNEAQ (reference sequence). This CDR3 comprises 15 residues. The ends lost 0 bases at V and 10 bases at J; junction bases unmatched: 5. The CDR3, as DNA: TGTGCCAGCAGCTTAGCAACGGGACAGGGGACGGAGCTGTTTTTT. Its protein is CASSLATGQGTELFF.

This clonotype was seen many times. CDR3 in DNA: TGTGCCACCAGACCATTACCGGGCCAAGAGACCCAGTACTTC. The encoded protein is CATRPLPGQETQYF. This chain uses TRBV15 with TRBJ2-5; D is undetermined. V lost 6 bases and J lost 1, with 12 bases in between. CDR1 LNHNV and CDR2 YYDKDF come from the germline V gene (reference sequence). This CDR3 has 14 amino acids.